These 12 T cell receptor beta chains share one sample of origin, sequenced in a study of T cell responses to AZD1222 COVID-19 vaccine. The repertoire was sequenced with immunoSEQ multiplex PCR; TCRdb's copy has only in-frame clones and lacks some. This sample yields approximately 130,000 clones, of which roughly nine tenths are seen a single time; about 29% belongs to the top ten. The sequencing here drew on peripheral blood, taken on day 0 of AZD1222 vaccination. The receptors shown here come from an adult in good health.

The CDR3 nucleotides are TGCAGCGTCCCCGCGAGGGGCAACTATGGCTACACCTTC. The encoded protein is CSVPARGNYGYTF. The chain combines TRBV29-1 with TRBJ1-2, with D possibly TRBD1 on 5 matching bases. The ends were cut back, 6 bases at V and 2 bases at J, with 13 bases in the middle. Germline assignment: CDR1 SQVTM and CDR2 ANQGSEA. The CDR3 loop spans 13 amino acids. The complete variable domain, with remaining parts taken from reference TRBV29-1 and TRBJ1-2, reads SAVISQKPSRDICQRGTSLTIQCQVDSQVTMMFWYRQQPGQSLTLIATANQGSEATYESGFVIDKFPISRPNLTFSTLTVSNMSPEDSSIYLCSVPARGNYGYTFGSGTRLTVV.

CDR3 residues: CASSLSVGPSGGYGYTF. The CDR3 nucleotides read TGTGCCAGCAGTTTGTCGGTCGGGCCCTCGGGAGGCTATGGCTACACCTTC. V usage is TRBV27 and J usage is TRBJ1-2; D is unclear. There are 17 residues in the CDR3. V was trimmed by 3 bases and J by 4 bases, leaving 21 bases between them. Germline V CDR1 and CDR2: MNHEY, SMNVEV (reference sequence).

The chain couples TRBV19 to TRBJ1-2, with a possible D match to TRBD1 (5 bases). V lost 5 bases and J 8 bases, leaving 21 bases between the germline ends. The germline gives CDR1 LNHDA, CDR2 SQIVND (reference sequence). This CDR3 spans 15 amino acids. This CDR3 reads CASSPTSGRLDGYTF. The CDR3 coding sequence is TGTGCCAGTAGTCCCACTTCGGGACGCTTAGACGGCTACACCTTC.

The CDR3 is CASSGARGADTQYF. The CDR3 region has the DNA TGCGCCAGCAGCGGGGCGCGGGGGGCAGATACGCAGTATTTT. The chain couples TRBV5-1 to TRBJ2-3; 8 nucleotides match TRBD2. Germline values: CDR1 SGHRS, CDR2 YFSETQ. The CDR3 runs 14 residues. V lost 4 bases, J lost 4 bases, and 5 bases stayed unmatched. Full variable domain (outside the CDR3, taken from reference TRBV5-1 and TRBJ2-3): KAGVTQTPRYLIKTRGQQVTLSCSPISGHRSVSWYQQTPGQGLQFLFEYFSETQRNKGNFPGRFSGRQFSNSRSEMNVSTLELGDSALYLCASSGARGADTQYFGPGTRLTVL.

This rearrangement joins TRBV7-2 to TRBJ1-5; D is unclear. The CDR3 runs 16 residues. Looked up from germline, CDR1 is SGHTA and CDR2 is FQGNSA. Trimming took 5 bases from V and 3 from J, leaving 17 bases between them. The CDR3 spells CASSPQHAVPNQPQHF. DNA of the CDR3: TGTGCCAGCAGCCCCCAGCACGCTGTTCCCAATCAGCCCCAGCATTTT.

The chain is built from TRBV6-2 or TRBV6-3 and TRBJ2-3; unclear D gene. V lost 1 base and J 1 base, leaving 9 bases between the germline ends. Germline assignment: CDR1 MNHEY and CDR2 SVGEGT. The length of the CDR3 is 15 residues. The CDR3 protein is CASSYWTVGTDTQYF. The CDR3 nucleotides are TGTGCCAGCAGTTACTGGACCGTCGGCACAGATACGCAGTATTTT.

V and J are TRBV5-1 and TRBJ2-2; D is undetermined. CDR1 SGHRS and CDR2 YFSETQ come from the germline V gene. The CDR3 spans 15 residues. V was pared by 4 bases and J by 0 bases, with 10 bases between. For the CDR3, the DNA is TGCGCCAGCAGCATGGAGCTCGCGAACACCGGGGAGCTGTTTTTT. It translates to CASSMELANTGELFF.

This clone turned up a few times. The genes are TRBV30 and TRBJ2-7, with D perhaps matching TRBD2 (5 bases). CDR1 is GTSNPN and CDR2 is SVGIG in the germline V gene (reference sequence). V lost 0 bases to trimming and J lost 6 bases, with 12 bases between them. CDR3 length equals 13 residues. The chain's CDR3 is CAWSVLGGSEQYF. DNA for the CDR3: TGTGCCTGGAGTGTACTTGGAGGATCCGAGCAGTACTTC.

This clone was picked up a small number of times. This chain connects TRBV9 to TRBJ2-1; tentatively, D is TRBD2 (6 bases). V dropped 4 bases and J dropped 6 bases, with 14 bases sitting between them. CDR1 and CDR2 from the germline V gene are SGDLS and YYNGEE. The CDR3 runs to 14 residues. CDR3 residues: CASSPMGGRNEQFF. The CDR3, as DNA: TGTGCCAGCAGCCCGATGGGGGGACGCAATGAGCAGTTCTTC.

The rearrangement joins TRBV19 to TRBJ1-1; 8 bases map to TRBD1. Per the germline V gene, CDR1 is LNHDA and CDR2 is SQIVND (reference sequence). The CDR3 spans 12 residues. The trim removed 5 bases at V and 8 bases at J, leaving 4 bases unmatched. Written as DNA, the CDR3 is TGTGCCAGTAGTTTTAGACAGGGGGAAGCTTTCTTT. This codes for CASSFRQGEAFF.

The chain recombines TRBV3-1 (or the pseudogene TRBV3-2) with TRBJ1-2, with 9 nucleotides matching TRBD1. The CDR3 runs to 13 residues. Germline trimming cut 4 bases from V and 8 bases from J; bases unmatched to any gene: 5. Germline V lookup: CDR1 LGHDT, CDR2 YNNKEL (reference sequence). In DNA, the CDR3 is TGTGCCAGCAGCCTCCGGACAGGGGTCGGCTACACCTTC. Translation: CASSLRTGVGYTF.

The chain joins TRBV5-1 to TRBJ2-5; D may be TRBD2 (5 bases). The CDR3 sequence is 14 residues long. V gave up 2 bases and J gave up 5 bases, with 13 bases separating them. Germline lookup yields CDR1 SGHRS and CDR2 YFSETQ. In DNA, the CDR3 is TGCGCCAGCAGCTTTAAGGCGGGTGGGGAGACCCAGTACTTC. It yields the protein CASSFKAGGETQYF.